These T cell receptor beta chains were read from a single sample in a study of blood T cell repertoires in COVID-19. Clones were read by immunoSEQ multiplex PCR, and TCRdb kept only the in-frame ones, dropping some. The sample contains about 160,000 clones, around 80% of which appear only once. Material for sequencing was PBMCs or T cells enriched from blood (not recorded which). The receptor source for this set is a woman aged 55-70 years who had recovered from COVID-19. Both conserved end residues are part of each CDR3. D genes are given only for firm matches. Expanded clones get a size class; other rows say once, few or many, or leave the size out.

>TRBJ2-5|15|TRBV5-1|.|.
CASSLHGQIQETQYF
TGCGCCAGCAGCTTGCACGGACAGATACAAGAGACCCAGTACTTC
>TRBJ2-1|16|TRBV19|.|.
CASSIPLGGGNNEQFF
TGTGCCAGTAGTATCCCTCTCGGGGGTGGGAACAATGAGCAGTTCTTC
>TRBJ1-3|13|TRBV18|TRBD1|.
CASSPGTGDAIYF
TGTGCCAGCTCACCCGGGACAGGGGATGCCATATATTTT
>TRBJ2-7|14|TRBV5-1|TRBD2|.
CASSRTSGAYEQYF
TGCGCCAGCAGCCGGACTAGCGGGGCCTACGAGCAGTACTTC
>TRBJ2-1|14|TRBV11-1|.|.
CASKGDGGYNEQFF
TGTGCCAGCAAAGGGGACGGGGGCTACAATGAGCAGTTCTTC
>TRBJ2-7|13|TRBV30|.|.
CAWRIPGIYEQYF
TGTGCCTGGAGAATTCCGGGTATCTACGAGCAGTACTTC
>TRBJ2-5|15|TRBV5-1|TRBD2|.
CASSGTSGGSETQYF
TGCGCCAGCAGCGGAACTAGCGGGGGGTCCGAGACCCAGTACTTC
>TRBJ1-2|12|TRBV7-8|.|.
CASSFTYYGYTF
TGTGCCAGCAGCTTTACTTATTATGGCTACACCTTC
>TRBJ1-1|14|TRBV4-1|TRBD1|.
CASSRQGGTDEAFF
TGCGCCAGCAGCCGTCAAGGGGGGACAGATGAAGCTTTCTTT
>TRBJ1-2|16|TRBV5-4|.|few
CASSLAPAGAIGGYTF
TGTGCCAGCAGCTTGGCCCCGGCGGGGGCGATAGGAGGCTACACCTTC
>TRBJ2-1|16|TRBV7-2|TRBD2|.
CASSYSGLAGAQGQFF
TGTGCCAGCAGCTATAGTGGACTAGCGGGGGCTCAGGGGCAGTTCTTC
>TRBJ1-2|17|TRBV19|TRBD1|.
CASSAPGQGRPFYGYTF
TGTGCCAGTAGTGCTCCGGGACAGGGGCGCCCATTCTATGGCTACACCTTC
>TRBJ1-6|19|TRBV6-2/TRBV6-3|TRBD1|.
CASRPDRDRSWIGNSPLHF
TGTGCCAGCAGACCTGACAGGGACCGCTCCTGGATTGGTAATTCACCCCTCCACTTT
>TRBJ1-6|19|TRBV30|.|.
CAWSVRNQAGWKHNSPLHF
TGTGCCTGGAGTGTACGAAATCAGGCAGGTTGGAAGCATAATTCACCCCTCCACTTT
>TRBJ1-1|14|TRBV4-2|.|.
CASSQTGGGTEAFF
TGTGCCAGCAGCCAAACGGGGGGAGGAACTGAAGCTTTCTTT
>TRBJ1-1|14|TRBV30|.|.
CAWNPGTSNTEAFF
TGTGCCTGGAACCCCGGGACAAGTAACACTGAAGCTTTCTTT
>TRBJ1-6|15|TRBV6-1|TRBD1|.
CASSDGQGGNSPLHF
TGTGCCAGCAGTGACGGACAGGGCGGCAATTCACCCCTCCACTTT
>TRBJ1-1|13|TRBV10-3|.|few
CAISDPGYTEAFF
TGTGCCATCAGTGACCCAGGGTACACTGAAGCTTTCTTT
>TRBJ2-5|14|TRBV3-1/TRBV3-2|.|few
CASSQAAGPETQYF
TGTGCCAGCAGCCAAGCCGCAGGTCCAGAGACCCAGTACTTC
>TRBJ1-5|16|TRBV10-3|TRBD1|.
CAISERGQDSNQPQHF
TGTGCCATCAGTGAGCGGGGACAGGATAGCAATCAGCCCCAGCATTTT
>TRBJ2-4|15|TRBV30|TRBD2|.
CAWSFSGGAKNIQYF
TGTGCCTGGAGTTTTAGCGGGGGGGCCAAAAACATTCAGTACTTC
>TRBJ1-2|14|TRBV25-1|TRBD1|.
CASSEPGTGYGYTF
TGTGCCAGCAGTGAACCCGGGACAGGGTATGGCTACACCTTC
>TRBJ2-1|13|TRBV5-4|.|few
CASSLYGYNEQFF
TGTGCCAGCAGCTTGTACGGCTACAATGAGCAGTTCTTC
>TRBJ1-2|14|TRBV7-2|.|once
CASSLFDSPYGYTF
TGTGCCAGCAGCTTATTCGACTCCCCCTATGGCTACACCTTC
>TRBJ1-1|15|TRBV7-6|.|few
CASSLVVTGNTEAFF
TGTGCCAGCAGCTTAGTAGTGACGGGGAACACTGAAGCTTTCTTT
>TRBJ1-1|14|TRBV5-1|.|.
CASSLVWQNTEAFF
TGCGCCAGCAGCTTGGTTTGGCAAAACACTGAAGCTTTCTTT
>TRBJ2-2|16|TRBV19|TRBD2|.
CASSVRLAGMPGELFF
TGTGCCAGTAGTGTACGACTAGCGGGGATGCCCGGGGAGCTGTTTTTT
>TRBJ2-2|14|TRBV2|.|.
CASCSGQGPGELFF
TGTGCCAGCTGCTCGGGGCAGGGGCCCGGGGAGCTGTTTTTT
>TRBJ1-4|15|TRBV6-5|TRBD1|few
CASSYQGGSTEKLFF
TGTGCCAGCAGTTACCAAGGGGGCTCGACTGAAAAACTGTTTTTT
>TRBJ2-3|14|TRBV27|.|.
CASSHGGAKDTQYF
TGTGCCAGCAGCCATGGGGGGGCTAAAGATACGCAGTATTTT
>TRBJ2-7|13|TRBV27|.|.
CASSLTARYEQYF
TGTGCCAGCAGTTTGACAGCCCGCTACGAGCAGTACTTC
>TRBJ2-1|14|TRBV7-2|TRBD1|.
CASSPLTGYNEQFF
TGTGCCAGCAGCCCTCTGACAGGGTACAATGAGCAGTTCTTC
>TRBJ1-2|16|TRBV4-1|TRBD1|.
CASSQDPQGALGGYTF
TGCGCCAGCAGCCAAGATCCGCAGGGGGCCTTGGGTGGCTACACCTTC
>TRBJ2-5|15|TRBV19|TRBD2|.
CASSRTSGGGETQYF
TGTGCCAGTAGTAGGACTAGCGGGGGTGGGGAGACCCAGTACTTC
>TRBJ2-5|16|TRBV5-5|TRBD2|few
CASSRPFSGGQETQYF
TGTGCCAGCAGCCGTCCATTTAGCGGGGGGCAAGAGACCCAGTACTTC
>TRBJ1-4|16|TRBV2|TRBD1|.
CASSELGTGIREKLFF
TGTGCCAGCAGTGAACTGGGGACAGGGATCAGGGAAAAACTGTTTTTT
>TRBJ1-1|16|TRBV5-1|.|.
CASSLGDSYLNTEAFF
TGCGCCAGCAGCTTGGGTGACAGCTACTTGAACACTGAAGCTTTCTTT
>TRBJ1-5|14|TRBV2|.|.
CASRRDLSNQPQHF
TGTGCCAGTCGCAGGGATCTGAGCAATCAGCCCCAGCATTTT
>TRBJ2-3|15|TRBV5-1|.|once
CASSFVGGPSDTQYF
TGCGCCAGCAGCTTTGTGGGGGGGCCATCAGATACGCAGTATTTT
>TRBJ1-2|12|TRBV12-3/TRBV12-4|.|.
CASRGDNYGYTF
TGTGCCAGCAGAGGGGATAACTATGGCTACACCTTC
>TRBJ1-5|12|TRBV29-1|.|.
CSVGGYEGPQHF
TGCAGCGTTGGCGGTTATGAAGGACCCCAGCATTTT
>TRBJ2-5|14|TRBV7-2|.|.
CASSFYGAEETQYF
TGTGCCAGCAGCTTTTATGGGGCGGAGGAGACCCAGTACTTC
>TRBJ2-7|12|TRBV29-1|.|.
CSVEQGSDEQYF
TGCAGCGTTGAGCAGGGTTCCGACGAGCAGTACTTC
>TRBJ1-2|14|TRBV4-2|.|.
CASSQDQANYGYTF
TGTGCCAGCAGCCAAGATCAAGCCAACTATGGCTACACCTTC
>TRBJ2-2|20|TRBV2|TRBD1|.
CASSFFGGQGVIGKTGELFF
TGTGCCAGCAGTTTCTTCGGGGGACAGGGGGTGATTGGAAAGACCGGGGAGCTGTTTTTT
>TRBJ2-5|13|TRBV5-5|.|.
CASSPTVQETQYF
TGTGCCAGCAGCCCGACAGTCCAAGAGACCCAGTACTTC
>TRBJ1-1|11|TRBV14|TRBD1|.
CASSQGGQGFF
TGTGCCAGCAGCCAAGGGGGACAGGGATTCTTT
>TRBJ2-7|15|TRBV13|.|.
CASSLGSGGGYEQYF
TGTGCCAGCAGCTTAGGGTCGGGGGGCGGCTACGAGCAGTACTTC
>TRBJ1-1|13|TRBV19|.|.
CASSIFLYTEAFF
TGTGCCAGTAGTATTTTCCTGTACACTGAAGCTTTCTTT
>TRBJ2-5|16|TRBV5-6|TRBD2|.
CASRLSPSGGQETQYF
TGTGCCAGCAGGTTGTCACCTAGCGGCGGCCAAGAGACCCAGTACTTC
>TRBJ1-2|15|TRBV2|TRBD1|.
CASNLGTGGLEGYTF
TGTGCCAGCAACCTCGGAACAGGGGGCCTGGAGGGCTACACCTTC
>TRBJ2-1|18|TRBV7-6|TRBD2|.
CASSFTLAGGSSYNEQFF
TGTGCCAGCAGCTTTACACTAGCGGGGGGGAGCTCCTACAATGAGCAGTTCTTC
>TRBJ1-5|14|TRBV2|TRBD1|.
CASTQTGSRQPQHF
TGTGCCAGCACCCAGACAGGGTCAAGACAGCCCCAGCATTTT
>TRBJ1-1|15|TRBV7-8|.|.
CASSLLNRADTEAFF
TGTGCCAGCAGCTTATTGAACAGGGCGGACACTGAAGCTTTCTTT
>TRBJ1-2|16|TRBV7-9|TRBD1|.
CASSLTGATLSYGYTF
TGTGCCAGCAGCTTGACAGGGGCCACCCTCTCCTATGGCTACACCTTC
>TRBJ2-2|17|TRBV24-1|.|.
CATSDFLGQTNTGELFF
TGTGCCACCAGTGATTTCCTGGGACAAACGAACACCGGGGAGCTGTTTTTT
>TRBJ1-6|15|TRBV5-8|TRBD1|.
CASSSPGQGNSPLHF
TGTGCCAGCAGCAGTCCGGGACAGGGCAATTCACCCCTCCACTTT
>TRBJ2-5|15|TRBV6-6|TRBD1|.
CASSYPKQGAETQYF
TGTGCCAGCAGTTACCCCAAACAGGGGGCAGAGACCCAGTACTTC
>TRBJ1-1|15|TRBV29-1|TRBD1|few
CSAGDRSRVNTEAFF
TGCAGCGCCGGGGACAGGTCGAGGGTGAACACTGAAGCTTTCTTT
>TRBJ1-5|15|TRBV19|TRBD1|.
CASRGTGDGNQPQHF
TGTGCCAGTAGAGGTACAGGGGATGGCAATCAGCCCCAGCATTTT